This TCR beta chain stems from a study of blood T cell repertoires in COVID-19 (TCRdb year 2020). About the investigation overall: Collaborator samples came from the United States, Italy and Spain and covered acute and convalescent phases of COVID-19. The prospective study material was composed of cDNA or gDNA derived from T cells, B-cell-depleted T cells, or PBMCs. Subjects who had been exposed to COVID-19, were actively infected with it, or had recovered from it provided the deeply sampled blood TCRbeta repertoires that made up the dataset. A freely available public database, intended as a resource for researchers studying the immune response to SARS-CoV-2, is where the repertoires were released. The samples were drawn from two sources: the first 160 participants of the ongoing ImmuneRACE study, and 1,200 or so subjects contributed by 6 global collaborators. Nearly every sample came with metadata listing a de-identified subject ID, COVID-19 status, age in years and sex. Where HLA class I and class II types were available, the types were taken from metadata supplied by the sample provider, not from assay-based typing. What the work shows at the level of the full study, not this receptor alone: How much clinical and demographic metadata was included differed by source and by participant, and the metadata was provided uncurated.

A remark on this clone: It has no known antigen specificity. No much larger clonotype is one base removed from it; base qualities were not supplied.

Trimming at the junction amounts to 4 bases on V and 5 bases on J, and the germline ends lie 11 bases apart. Per the germline V gene, MNHEY is the CDR1 and SVGEGT is the CDR2. CDR3 length: 14 amino acids, cysteine to phenylalanine. CDR3 DNA is the only sequence kept; it has 42 bases, read in frame from the first base. TCRbeta CDR3 regions were amplified from genomic DNA by means of the immunoSEQ Assay, a bias-controlled multiplex PCR. The study's own analysis went as follows. Nucleated cell counts per sample were estimated from amplification of reference gene primers within the assay. To quantify the absolute abundance of each unique TCRbeta CDR3 rearrangement, sequence reads were collapsed and filtered. For each sample, productive Simpson clonality was calculated by taking the square root of Simpson's diversity index across productive rearrangements. TCRdb stores this immuneACCESS table with in-frame sequences only. Part of the clones is absent; in the studies checked, under half of the shortfall reflects unresolved V genes, and no reason is known for the rest. V, J and clone size are those of that table, while D and trimming were read from the DNA. The sample table holds about 37,000 clones, of which over 70% were seen once. The leading ten clones occupy 3% to 3.5% of the sample.

At one collaborating source in Seattle, patients were enrolled during active infection and were followed longitudinally through the course of disease. Whole blood was collected in K2EDTA tubes by collaborating institutions according to the institutions' own protocols. For TCRbeta analysis, collaborators shipped samples as frozen whole blood, isolated PBMCs, or DNA extracted from either of those sample types. Material: peripheral blood. This chain joins TRBV6-2 or TRBV6-3 to TRBJ2-2; TRBD1 is possibly the D segment (6 matching bases). The receptor comes from a man aged 65-85 years with COVID-19, enrolled during active disease. The CDR3 region reads CASSSGGWTGELFF. The nucleotide sequence reads TGTGCCAGCAGTTCTGGGGGCTGGACCGGGGAGCTGTTTTTT.